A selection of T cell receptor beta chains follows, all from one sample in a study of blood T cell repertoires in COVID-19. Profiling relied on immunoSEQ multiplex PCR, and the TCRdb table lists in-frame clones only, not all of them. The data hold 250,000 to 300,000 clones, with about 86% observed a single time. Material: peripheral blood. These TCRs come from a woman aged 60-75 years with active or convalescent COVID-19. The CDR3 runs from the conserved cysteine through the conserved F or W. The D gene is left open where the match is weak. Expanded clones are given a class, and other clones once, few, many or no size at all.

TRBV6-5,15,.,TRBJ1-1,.,TGTGCCAGCAGTTATAATTGGGGCAGGGGCACTGAAGCTTTCTTT,CASSYNWGRGTEAFF
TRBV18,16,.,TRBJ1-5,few,TGTGCCAGCTCACCAGAAGCGGGGGGGCCCCCCCAGACCCAGCATTTT,CASSPEAGGPPQTQHF
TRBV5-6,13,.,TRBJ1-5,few,TGTGCCAGCAGCTCGCAGGGAAATCAGCCCCAGCATTTT,CASSSQGNQPQHF
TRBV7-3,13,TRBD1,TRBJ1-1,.,TGTGCCAGCGGGCAGGGGGCGGGCACTGAAGCTTTCTTT,CASGQGAGTEAFF
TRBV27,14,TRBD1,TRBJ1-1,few,TGTGCCAGCAGTTACAGGGGGCAGGGCACTGAAGCTTTCTTT,CASSYRGQGTEAFF
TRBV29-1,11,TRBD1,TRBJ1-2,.,TGCAGCGTTGACAGGGGGTATGGCTACACCTTC,CSVDRGYGYTF
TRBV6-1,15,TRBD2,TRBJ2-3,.,TGTGCCAGCAGTGAAGCGGGGGGGGGCACAGATACGCAGTATTTT,CASSEAGGGTDTQYF
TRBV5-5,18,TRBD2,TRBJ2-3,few,TGTGCCAGCAGCTTGTACGGACTAGCGGGGGGGAGCACAGATACGCAGTATTTT,CASSLYGLAGGSTDTQYF
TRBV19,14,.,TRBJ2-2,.,TGTGCCAGTAGTATAGGCTATCCCAGGGTCGGGCTGTTTTTT,CASSIGYPRVGLFF
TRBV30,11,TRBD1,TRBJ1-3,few,TGTGCCTGGAGGACAGGGGACACCATATATTTT,CAWRTGDTIYF
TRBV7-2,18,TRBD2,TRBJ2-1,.,TGTGCCAGCAGCTCAACCCCAGGACTAGCGGGGGCGTTTAATGAGCAGTTCTTC,CASSSTPGLAGAFNEQFF
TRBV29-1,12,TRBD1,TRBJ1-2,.,TGCAGCGTGGGAGACAGGGGGTATGGCTACACCTTC,CSVGDRGYGYTF
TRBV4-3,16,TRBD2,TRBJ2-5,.,TGCGCCAGCAGCCAAGAAGCGGGGGGAGGGGGAGAGACCCAGTACTTC,CASSQEAGGGGETQYF
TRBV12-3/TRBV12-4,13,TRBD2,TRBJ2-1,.,TGTGCCACTACTAGCGGTGTCAACAATGAGCAGTTCTTC,CATTSGVNNEQFF
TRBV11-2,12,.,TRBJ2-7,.,TGTGCCAGCAGCTCGGCGGGGTACGAGCAGTACTTC,CASSSAGYEQYF
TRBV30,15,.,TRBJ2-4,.,TGTGCCCCCGGAGGGCAGGTCCTAGCCAAAAACATTCAGTACTTC,CAPGGQVLAKNIQYF
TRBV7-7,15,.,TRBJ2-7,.,TGTGCCAGCAGCTTAGGAGTCGGACTCTCCTACGAGCAGTACTTC,CASSLGVGLSYEQYF
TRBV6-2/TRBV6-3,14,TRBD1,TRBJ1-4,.,TGTGCCAGCAGCCGGGACAGCCTTAATGAAAAACTGTTTTTT,CASSRDSLNEKLFF
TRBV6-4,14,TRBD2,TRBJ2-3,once,TGTGCCAGCAGTGACAGGGGAGGGGCAGATACGCAGTATTTT,CASSDRGGADTQYF
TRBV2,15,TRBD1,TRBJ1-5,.,TGTGCCAGCAGTGGGACAGGGTCGACAACTCAGCCCCAGCATTTT,CASSGTGSTTQPQHF
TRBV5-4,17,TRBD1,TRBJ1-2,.,TGTGCCAGCAGCTTGGCCGGGGGACAGCTTCCTAACTATGGCTACACCTTC,CASSLAGGQLPNYGYTF
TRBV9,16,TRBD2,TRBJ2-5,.,TGTGCCAGCAGCGTAGGCGCTAGCGGGAGCCAAGAGACCCAGTACTTC,CASSVGASGSQETQYF
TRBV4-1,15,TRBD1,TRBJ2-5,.,TGCGCCAGCAGCCAAGTACCCACAGGGGTCGAGACCCAGTACTTC,CASSQVPTGVETQYF
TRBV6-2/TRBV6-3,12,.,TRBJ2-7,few,TGTGCCAGCAGTCGAGCTTATGCCGAGCAGTACTTC,CASSRAYAEQYF
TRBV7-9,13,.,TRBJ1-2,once,TGTGCCAGCAGCTTAGGTTCCGTCTATGGCTACACCTTC,CASSLGSVYGYTF
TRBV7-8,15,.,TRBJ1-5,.,TGTGCCAGCACTTCCCGGGGTCTAGGCAATCAGCCCCAGCATTTT,CASTSRGLGNQPQHF
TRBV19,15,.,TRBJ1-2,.,TGTGCCAGTAGTATAGTCACAGTGCCTAACTATGGCTACACCTTC,CASSIVTVPNYGYTF
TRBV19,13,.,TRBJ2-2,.,TGTGCCAGTAGTTCCACAAGAACCGGGGAGCTGTTTTTT,CASSSTRTGELFF
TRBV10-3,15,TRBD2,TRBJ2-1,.,TGTGCCATCAGTGAGCCGGGGGGTGCCTACAATGAGCAGTTCTTC,CAISEPGGAYNEQFF
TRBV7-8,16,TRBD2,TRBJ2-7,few,TGTGCCAGCAGCTTAGGCGGGGGTGGCGCCGGCTACGAGCAGTACTTC,CASSLGGGGAGYEQYF
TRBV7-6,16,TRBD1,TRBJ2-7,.,TGTGCCAGCAGCTTAGCCGGCGGGACAGGAGCCTACGAGCAGTACTTC,CASSLAGGTGAYEQYF
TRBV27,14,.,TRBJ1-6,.,TGTGCCAGCAGTTTCTTACAGAATAATTCACCCCTCCACTTT,CASSFLQNNSPLHF
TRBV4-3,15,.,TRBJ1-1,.,TGCGCCAGCAGCCAAGAAAGAACGGGGAATTTGGGAGCTTTCTTT,CASSQERTGNLGAFF
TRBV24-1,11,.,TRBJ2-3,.,TGTGCCACCGGGGGCGCAGATACGCAGTATTTT,CATGGADTQYF
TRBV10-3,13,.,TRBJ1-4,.,TGTGCCATCAGTGCCCCGGGGGAAGAAAAACTGTTTTTT,CAISAPGEEKLFF
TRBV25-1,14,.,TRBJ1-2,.,TGTGCCAGCAGGCCGGACAGTGGGCTCTATGGCTACACCTTC,CASRPDSGLYGYTF
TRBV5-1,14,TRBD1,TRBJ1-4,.,TGCGCCAGCAGCTTGGAAAGGGACAGCCAAAAACTGTTTTTT,CASSLERDSQKLFF
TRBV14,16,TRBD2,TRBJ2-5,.,TGTGCCAGCAGCCGAACTACTAGCGGGGTTTGGGAGACCCAGTACTTC,CASSRTTSGVWETQYF
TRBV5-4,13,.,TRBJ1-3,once,TGTGCCAGCAGCTTGGATCGCAGAAACGCCATATATTTT,CASSLDRRNAIYF
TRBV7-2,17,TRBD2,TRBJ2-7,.,TGTGCCAGCAGCTTAGCCCTGGCGGGGGGTATCCACTACGAGCAGTACTTC,CASSLALAGGIHYEQYF
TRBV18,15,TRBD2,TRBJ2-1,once,TGTGCCAGCTCACGTAGCGGGGGGGATCGCGACGAGCAGTTCTTC,CASSRSGGDRDEQFF
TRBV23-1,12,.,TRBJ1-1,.,TGCGCTCCCCGTAGGGGTTGGGCTGAAGCTTTCTTT,CAPRRGWAEAFF
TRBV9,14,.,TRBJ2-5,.,TGTGCCACAGGACTACCCATAGGTTTGGAGACCCAGTACTTC,CATGLPIGLETQYF
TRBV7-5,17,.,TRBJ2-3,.,TGTGCCAGAAGCTCCAGGGGGCCCGACGGCGGCACAGATACGCAGTATTTT,CARSSRGPDGGTDTQYF
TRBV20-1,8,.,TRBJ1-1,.,TGCGGAGCAGGGGAAGCTTTCTTT,CGAGEAFF
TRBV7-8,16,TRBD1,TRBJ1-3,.,TGTGCCAGCAGCTTAGCGGGACAGGGCTCTGGAAACACCATATATTTT,CASSLAGQGSGNTIYF
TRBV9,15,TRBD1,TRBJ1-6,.,TGTGCCAGCAGCCCGAGGACAGGGGCAAATTCACCCCTCCACTTT,CASSPRTGANSPLHF
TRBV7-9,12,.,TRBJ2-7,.,TGTGCCAGCAGCTTACAGGTCTACGAGCAGTACTTC,CASSLQVYEQYF
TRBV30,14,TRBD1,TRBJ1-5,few,TGTGCCTGGAGTGGACAGGGGGTTTCTCAGCCCCAGCATTTT,CAWSGQGVSQPQHF